What follows are 2 T cell receptor beta chains derived from one specimen sequenced in a study of breast tumors, draining lymph nodes, adjacent tissues. TCRdb fed the multiplex PCR reads into MiXCR, producing one record per CDR3 protein. The data contain fewer than 200,000 distinct CDR3 sequences, around 33% of them seen just once; the ten biggest clones take up 3.8%. Breast cancer patients provided tissue from their axillary draining lymph nodes. Material for sequencing was axillary lymph node tissue. Source of these receptors: a female donor with breast cancer. Some clones in this sample may be carry-over from other donors' samples.

Details on this clonotype: The junction and the germline gene differ at one end; a read error may be behind it. The genes are TRBV3-1 and TRBJ1-6; 10 positions agree with TRBD1. CDR3 length equals 15 residues. Germline CDR1 is LGHDT and CDR2 is YNNKEL (reference sequence). CDR3 coding DNA: TGCGCCAGCAGCCAAAGGAGACAGGGGGCTCTGTCCCTCCACTTT. Its protein product is CASSQRRQGALSLHF.

This clonotype was observed many times. The chain links TRBV20-1 to TRBJ1-2; a possible D gene is TRBD1 (5 bases). Germline CDR1 reads DFQATT; CDR2 reads SNEGSKA (reference sequence). The length of the CDR3 is 12 residues. V was cut by 4 bases and J by 7 bases, with 13 bases left in between. In DNA form, the CDR3 reads TGCAGTGCTACCGGGACCAGTAGTGGCTACACCTTC. This encodes CSATGTSSGYTF.